A selection of T cell receptor beta chains follows, all from one sample in a study of graft-versus-host responses after intestinal transplantation. TCRdb keeps only in-frame clones here, not all; method: immunoSEQ multiplex PCR. Of around 96,000 clones in the sample, 90% were seen once. This specimen was PBMCs, taken about 450 days after intestinal transplant. The source of these receptors is a human patient who received an intestinal transplant, so some T cells may come from the graft donor. Each CDR3 is given with its conserved first and last residue. D genes are given only for firm matches. A clone size is listed for some rows: how often the clone was seen (once, few, many), or a class if it is expanded.

>.|few|TRBV5-8|TRBJ2-7
CASSFSRNEQYF
TGTGCCAGCAGCTTCTCACGGAACGAGCAGTACTTC
>TRBD1|once|TRBV5-6|TRBJ2-7
CASSRGQLYEQYF
TGTGCCAGCAGCCGGGGACAGCTTTACGAGCAGTACTTC
>.|once|TRBV5-8|TRBJ2-6
CASSLGVSSGANVLTF
TGTGCCAGCAGCTTGGGCGTATCCTCTGGGGCCAACGTCCTGACTTTC
>.|.|TRBV10-2|TRBJ1-1
CASSETPGPGTEAFF
TGCGCCAGCAGTGAAACCCCCGGGCCTGGCACTGAAGCTTTCTTT
>.|.|TRBV19|TRBJ1-1
CASSIGSGETEAFF
TGTGCCAGTAGTATAGGGTCTGGGGAGACTGAAGCTTTCTTT
>.|.|TRBV5-6|TRBJ1-2
CASSFGGLLGYTF
TGTGCCAGCAGCTTTGGGGGGCTTCTTGGCTACACCTTC
>.|.|TRBV6-5|TRBJ2-1
CASSHGGYNEQFF
TGTGCCAGTTCCCATGGGGGCTACAATGAGCAGTTCTTC
>.|.|TRBV19|TRBJ1-1
CASKLNSAMNTEAFF
TGTGCCAGCAAACTAAACAGTGCTATGAACACTGAAGCTTTCTTT
>TRBD1|.|TRBV2|TRBJ1-2
CASRGDRGDYGYTF
TGTGCCAGCAGAGGGGACAGGGGTGACTATGGCTACACCTTC
>TRBD1|.|TRBV25-1|TRBJ1-1
CASSGDPGQGSTEAFF
TGTGCCAGCAGTGGAGACCCGGGACAGGGGTCCACTGAAGCTTTCTTT
>TRBD1|.|TRBV5-1|TRBJ1-3
CASSLPGTGAGNTIYF
TGCGCCAGCAGCTTGCCCGGGACAGGGGCTGGAAACACCATATATTTT
>.|few|TRBV12-5|TRBJ1-1
CASGFPGSEAFF
TGTGCTAGTGGTTTCCCAGGGTCAGAAGCTTTCTTT
>.|.|TRBV7-9|TRBJ1-5
CASSLAVTGRNQPQHF
TGTGCCAGCAGCTTAGCGGTAACAGGGCGAAATCAGCCCCAGCATTTT
>.|.|TRBV19|TRBJ2-2
CASSFRGNTGELFF
TGTGCCAGTAGTTTCCGGGGGAACACCGGGGAGCTGTTTTTT
>.|.|TRBV6-1|TRBJ1-6
CASSPDRSSPLHF
TGTGCCAGCAGCCCCGACAGGAGTTCACCCCTCCACTTT
>.|.|TRBV5-1|TRBJ2-2
CASSNTGELFF
TGCGCCAGCAGCAACACCGGGGAGCTGTTTTTT
>.|.|TRBV6-1|TRBJ1-2
CASSKIGQLYGYTF
TGTGCCAGCAGTAAGATCGGACAGCTCTATGGCTACACCTTC
>TRBD1|.|TRBV27|TRBJ1-1
CASRHRDRGWTEAFF
TGTGCCAGCCGACATCGGGACAGGGGTTGGACTGAAGCTTTCTTT
>.|.|TRBV21-1|TRBJ1-4
CASSRGPPGQKLFF
TGTGCCAGCAGCAGAGGCCCCCCAGGACAAAAACTGTTTTTT
>TRBD1|.|TRBV7-2|TRBJ1-2
CASSLRQGRYGYTF
TGTGCCAGCAGCTTGAGACAGGGGCGGTACGGCTACACCTTC